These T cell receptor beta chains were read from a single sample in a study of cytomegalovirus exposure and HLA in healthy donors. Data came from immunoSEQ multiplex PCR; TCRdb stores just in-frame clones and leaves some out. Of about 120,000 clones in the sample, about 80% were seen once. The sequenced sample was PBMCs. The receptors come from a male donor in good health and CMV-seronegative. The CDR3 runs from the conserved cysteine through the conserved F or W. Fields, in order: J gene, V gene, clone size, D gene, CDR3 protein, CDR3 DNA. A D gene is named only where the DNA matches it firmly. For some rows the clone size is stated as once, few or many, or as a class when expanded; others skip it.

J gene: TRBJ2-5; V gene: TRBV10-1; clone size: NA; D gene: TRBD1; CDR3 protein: CASSTPGQLETQYF; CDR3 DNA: TGCGCCAGCAGCACGCCGGGACAGCTAGAGACCCAGTACTTC
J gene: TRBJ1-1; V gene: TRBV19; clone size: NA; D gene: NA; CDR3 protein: CASSIREHSNTEAFF; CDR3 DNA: TGTGCCAGTAGTATCAGGGAACACTCGAACACTGAAGCTTTCTTT
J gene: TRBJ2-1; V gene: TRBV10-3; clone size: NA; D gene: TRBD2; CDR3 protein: CAIKIVGTSGNNEQFF; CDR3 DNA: TGTGCCATCAAAATAGTCGGAACTAGCGGGAACAATGAGCAGTTCTTC
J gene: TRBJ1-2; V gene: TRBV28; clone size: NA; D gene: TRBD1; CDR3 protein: CASSLGQGNYGYTF; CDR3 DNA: TGTGCCAGCAGTTTAGGACAGGGGAACTATGGCTACACCTTC
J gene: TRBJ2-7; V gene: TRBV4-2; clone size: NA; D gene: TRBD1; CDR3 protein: CASSQGDGQGVYEQYF; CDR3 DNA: TGTGCCAGCAGCCAAGGGGACGGACAGGGGGTTTACGAGCAGTACTTC
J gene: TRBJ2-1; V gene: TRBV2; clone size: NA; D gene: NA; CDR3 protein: CAIVQGGTYNEQFF; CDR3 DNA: TGTGCCATCGTCCAGGGGGGTACCTACAATGAGCAGTTCTTC
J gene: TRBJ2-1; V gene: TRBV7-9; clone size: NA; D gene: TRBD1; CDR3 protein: CASSLALSGTGADNEQFF; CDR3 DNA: TGTGCCAGCAGCTTAGCGCTTTCCGGGACAGGGGCCGACAATGAGCAGTTCTTC
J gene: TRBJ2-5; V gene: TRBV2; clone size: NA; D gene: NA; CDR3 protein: CASSEGHTSQIFPQETQYF; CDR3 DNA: TGTGCCAGCAGTGAAGGACATACTAGCCAGATATTTCCTCAAGAGACCCAGTACTTC
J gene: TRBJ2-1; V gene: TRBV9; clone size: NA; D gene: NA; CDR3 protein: CASSVGSMSRYNEQFF; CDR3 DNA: TGTGCCAGCAGCGTAGGGTCTATGAGTCGGTACAATGAGCAGTTCTTC
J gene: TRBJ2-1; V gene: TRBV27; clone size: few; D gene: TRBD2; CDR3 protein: CASRQREGDNEQFF; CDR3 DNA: TGTGCCAGCAGGCAGCGGGAGGGAGACAATGAGCAGTTCTTC
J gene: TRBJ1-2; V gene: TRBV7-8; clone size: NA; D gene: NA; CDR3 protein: CASSRLPRSGANYGYTF; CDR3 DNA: TGTGCCAGCAGCCGTCTCCCGCGTTCGGGTGCTAACTATGGCTACACCTTC
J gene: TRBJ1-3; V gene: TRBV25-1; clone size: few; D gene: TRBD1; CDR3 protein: CASSEKVQGAPGNTIYF; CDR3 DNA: TGTGCCAGCAGTGAAAAGGTCCAGGGGGCGCCCGGAAACACCATATATTTT
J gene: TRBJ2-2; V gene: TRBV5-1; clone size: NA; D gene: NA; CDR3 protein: CASSLRSGDPGELFF; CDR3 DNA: TGCGCCAGCAGCTTGCGATCAGGGGACCCCGGGGAGCTGTTTTTT
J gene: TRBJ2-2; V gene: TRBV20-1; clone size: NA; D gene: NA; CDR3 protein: CSATDTGELFF; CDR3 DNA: TGCAGTGCCACAGACACCGGGGAGCTGTTTTTT
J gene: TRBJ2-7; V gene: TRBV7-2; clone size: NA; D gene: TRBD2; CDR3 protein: CASSLDGGGVPYEQYF; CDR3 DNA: TGTGCCAGCAGCTTAGACGGGGGGGGCGTCCCCTACGAGCAGTACTTC
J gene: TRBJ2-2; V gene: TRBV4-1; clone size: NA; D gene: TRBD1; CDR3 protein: CASSQGTGGFIGELFF; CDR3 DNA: TGCGCCAGCAGCCAAGGGACAGGGGGCTTTATCGGGGAGCTGTTTTTT
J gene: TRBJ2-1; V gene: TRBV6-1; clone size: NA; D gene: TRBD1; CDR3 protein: CASSGTGLHEQFF; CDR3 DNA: TGTGCCAGCAGTGGGACAGGTTTACATGAGCAGTTCTTC
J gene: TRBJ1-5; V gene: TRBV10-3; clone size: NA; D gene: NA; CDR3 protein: CAGGENQPQHF; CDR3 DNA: TGTGCCGGTGGAGAGAATCAGCCCCAGCATTTT
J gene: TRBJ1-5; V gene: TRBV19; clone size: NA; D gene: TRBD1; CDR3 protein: CATRVQGGNQPQHF; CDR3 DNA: TGTGCCACCAGGGTACAGGGGGGGAACCAGCCCCAGCATTTT
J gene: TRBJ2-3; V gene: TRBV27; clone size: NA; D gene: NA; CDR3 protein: CASSLGPQEGTDTQYF; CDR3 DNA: TGTGCCAGCAGTTTAGGGCCACAGGAAGGCACAGATACGCAGTATTTT
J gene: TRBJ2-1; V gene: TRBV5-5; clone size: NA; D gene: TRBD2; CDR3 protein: CASGTSGGAPEQFF; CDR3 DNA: TGTGCCAGCGGCACTAGCGGGGGGGCCCCTGAGCAGTTCTTC
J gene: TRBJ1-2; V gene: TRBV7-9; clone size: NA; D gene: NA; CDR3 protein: CSSSLSGTANYGYTF; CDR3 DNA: TGTTCCAGCAGCTTAAGCGGGACCGCCAACTATGGCTACACCTTC
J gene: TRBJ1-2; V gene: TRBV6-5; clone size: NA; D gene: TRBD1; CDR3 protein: CASTPGQGQGGYTF; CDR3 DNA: TGTGCCAGCACCCCGGGACAGGGGCAAGGAGGCTACACCTTC
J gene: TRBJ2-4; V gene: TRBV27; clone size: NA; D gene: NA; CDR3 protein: CASSLEAGTAKNIQYF; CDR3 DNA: TGTGCCAGCAGTTTAGAGGCGGGAACGGCCAAAAACATTCAGTACTTC
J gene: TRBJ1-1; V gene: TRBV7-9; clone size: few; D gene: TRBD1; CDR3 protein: CASSWTGRRGEAFF; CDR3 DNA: TGTGCCAGCAGCTGGACAGGGAGAAGGGGTGAAGCTTTCTTT
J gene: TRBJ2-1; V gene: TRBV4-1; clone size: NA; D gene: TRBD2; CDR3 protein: CASSQALGLAAYNEQFF; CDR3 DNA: TGCGCCAGCAGCCAAGCCCTGGGCCTAGCGGCTTACAATGAGCAGTTCTTC
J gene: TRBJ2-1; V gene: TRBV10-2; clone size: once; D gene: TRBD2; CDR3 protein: CASGLAGGLYNEQFF; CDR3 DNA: TGCGCCAGCGGACTAGCGGGAGGACTCTACAATGAGCAGTTCTTC
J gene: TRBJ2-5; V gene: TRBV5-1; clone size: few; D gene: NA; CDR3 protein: CASSLGTLRGETQYF; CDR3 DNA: TGCGCCAGCAGCTTGGGGACCCTGAGGGGGGAGACCCAGTACTTC
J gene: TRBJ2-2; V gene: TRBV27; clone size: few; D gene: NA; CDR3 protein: CASSLSEQNTGELFF; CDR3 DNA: TGTGCCAGCAGTTTATCCGAACAGAACACCGGGGAGCTGTTTTTT
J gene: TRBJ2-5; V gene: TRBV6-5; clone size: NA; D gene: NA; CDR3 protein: CASSLPRGSGQETQYF; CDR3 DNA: TGTGCCAGCAGTTTACCCCGGGGTAGCGGACAAGAGACCCAGTACTTC
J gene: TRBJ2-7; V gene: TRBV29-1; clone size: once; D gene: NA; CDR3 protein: CSVGQGQISSYEQYF; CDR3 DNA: TGCAGCGTTGGGCAGGGGCAGATAAGCTCCTACGAGCAGTACTTC
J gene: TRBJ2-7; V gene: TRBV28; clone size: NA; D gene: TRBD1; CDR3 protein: CASQTGTVYEQYF; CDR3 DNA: TGTGCCAGCCAGACCGGGACAGTATACGAGCAGTACTTC
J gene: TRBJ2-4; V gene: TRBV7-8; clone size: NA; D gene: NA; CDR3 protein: CASSLPRHDPLAKNSQYF; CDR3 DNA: TGTGCCAGCAGCTTGCCGCGGCACGATCCTCTAGCCAAAAACAGTCAGTACTTC
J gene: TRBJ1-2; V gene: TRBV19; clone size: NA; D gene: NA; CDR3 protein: CASSMFADSYGYTF; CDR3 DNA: TGTGCCAGTAGTATGTTTGCCGACAGCTATGGCTACACCTTC
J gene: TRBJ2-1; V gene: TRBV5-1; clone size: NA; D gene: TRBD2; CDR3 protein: CASSWGLAGSSYNEQFF; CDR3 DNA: TGCGCCAGCAGCTGGGGACTAGCGGGAAGCTCCTACAATGAGCAGTTCTTC
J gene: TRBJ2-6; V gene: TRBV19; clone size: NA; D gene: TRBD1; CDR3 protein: CASSIFTGGSPGANVLTF; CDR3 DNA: TGTGCCAGTAGTATATTTACAGGGGGCTCACCTGGGGCCAACGTCCTGACTTTC
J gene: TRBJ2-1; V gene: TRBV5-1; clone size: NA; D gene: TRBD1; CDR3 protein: CASSWTGRNEQFF; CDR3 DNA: TGCGCCAGCAGCTGGACAGGGCGCAATGAGCAGTTCTTC
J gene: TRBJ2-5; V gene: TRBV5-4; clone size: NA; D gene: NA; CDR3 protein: CASSLAQEGGETQYF; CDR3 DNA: TGTGCCAGCAGCTTGGCGCAGGAGGGTGGAGAGACCCAGTACTTC
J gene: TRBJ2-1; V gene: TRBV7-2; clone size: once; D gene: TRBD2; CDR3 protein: CASSLGLAVYNEQFF; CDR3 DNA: TGTGCCAGCAGCTTAGGGCTAGCGGTGTACAATGAGCAGTTCTTC
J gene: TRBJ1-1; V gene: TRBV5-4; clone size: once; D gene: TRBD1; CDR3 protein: CASSLLPTGTNTEAFF; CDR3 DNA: TGTGCCAGCAGCCTTCTACCGACAGGGACGAACACTGAAGCTTTCTTT
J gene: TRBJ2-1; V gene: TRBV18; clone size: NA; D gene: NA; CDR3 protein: CASSPRSRASDEQFF; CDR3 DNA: TGTGCCAGCTCACCAAGGAGCAGAGCGAGCGATGAGCAGTTCTTC
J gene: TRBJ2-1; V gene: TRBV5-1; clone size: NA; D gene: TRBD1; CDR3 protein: CASSQQGTESYNEQFF; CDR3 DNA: TGCGCCAGCAGCCAACAAGGGACAGAATCCTACAATGAGCAGTTCTTC
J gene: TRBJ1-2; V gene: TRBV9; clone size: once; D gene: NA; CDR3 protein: CASSPRAGGASGYTF; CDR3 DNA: TGTGCCAGCAGCCCTCGCGCGGGGGGCGCGTCTGGCTACACCTTC
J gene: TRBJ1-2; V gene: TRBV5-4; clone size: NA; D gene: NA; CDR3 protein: CASSSTQGREYTF; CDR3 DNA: TGTGCCAGCAGCTCGACACAGGGCCGGGAATACACCTTC
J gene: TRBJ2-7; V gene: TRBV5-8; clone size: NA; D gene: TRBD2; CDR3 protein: CASSRDYLYEQYF; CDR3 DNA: TGTGCCAGCAGTAGGGACTATCTTTACGAGCAGTACTTC
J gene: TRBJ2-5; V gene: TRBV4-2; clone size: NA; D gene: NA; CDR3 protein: CASSQQALRDSQETQYF; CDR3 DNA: TGTGCCAGCAGCCAACAAGCCTTGCGGGACTCTCAAGAGACCCAGTACTTC
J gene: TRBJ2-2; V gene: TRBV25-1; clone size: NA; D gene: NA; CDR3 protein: CASSESSGNTGELFF; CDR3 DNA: TGTGCCAGCAGTGAATCATCAGGGAACACCGGGGAGCTGTTTTTT
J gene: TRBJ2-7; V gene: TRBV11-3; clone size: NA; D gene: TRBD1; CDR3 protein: CASSFRDRDHEQYF; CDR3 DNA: TGTGCCAGCAGCTTTAGGGACAGGGACCACGAGCAGTACTTC
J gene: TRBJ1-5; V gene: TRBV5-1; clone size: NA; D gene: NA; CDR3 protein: CASSFDSNQPQHF; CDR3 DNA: TGCGCCAGCAGCTTTGACAGTAATCAGCCCCAGCATTTT
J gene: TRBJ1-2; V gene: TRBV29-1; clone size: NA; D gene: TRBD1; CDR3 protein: CSVEDPQGDRATYGYTF; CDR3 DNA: TGCAGCGTTGAAGATCCTCAGGGGGACAGGGCTACCTATGGCTACACCTTC
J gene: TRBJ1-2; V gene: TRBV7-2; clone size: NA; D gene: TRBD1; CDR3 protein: CASSSGTGVGYTF; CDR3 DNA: TGTGCCAGCAGCTCTGGGACAGGCGTTGGCTACACCTTC
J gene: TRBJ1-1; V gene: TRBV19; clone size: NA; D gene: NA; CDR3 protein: CASSIGLSNTEAFF; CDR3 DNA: TGTGCCAGTAGTATAGGTCTCAGTAACACTGAAGCTTTCTTT
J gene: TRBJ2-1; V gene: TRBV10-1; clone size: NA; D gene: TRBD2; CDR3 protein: CASSGGLAGHGEQFF; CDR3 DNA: TGCGCCAGCAGTGGGGGACTAGCGGGACACGGTGAGCAGTTCTTC
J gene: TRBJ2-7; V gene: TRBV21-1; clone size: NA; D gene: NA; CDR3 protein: CASSLPGQDYEQYF; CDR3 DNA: TGTGCCAGCAGCCTCCCGGGACAGGACTACGAGCAGTACTTC
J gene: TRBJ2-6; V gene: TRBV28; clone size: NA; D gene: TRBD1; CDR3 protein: CASSLTGAGANGLTF; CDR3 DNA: TGTGCCAGCAGTCTAACAGGGGCTGGGGCCAACGGCCTGACTTTC
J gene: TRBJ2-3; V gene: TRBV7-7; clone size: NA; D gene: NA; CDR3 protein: CASSLRSLGADTQYF; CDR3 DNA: TGTGCCAGCAGCTTAAGGTCGCTGGGAGCAGATACGCAGTATTTT
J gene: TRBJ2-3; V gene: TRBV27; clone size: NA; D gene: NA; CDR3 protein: CASSYGRDTQYF; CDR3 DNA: TGTGCCAGCAGTTATGGGAGGGATACGCAGTATTTT